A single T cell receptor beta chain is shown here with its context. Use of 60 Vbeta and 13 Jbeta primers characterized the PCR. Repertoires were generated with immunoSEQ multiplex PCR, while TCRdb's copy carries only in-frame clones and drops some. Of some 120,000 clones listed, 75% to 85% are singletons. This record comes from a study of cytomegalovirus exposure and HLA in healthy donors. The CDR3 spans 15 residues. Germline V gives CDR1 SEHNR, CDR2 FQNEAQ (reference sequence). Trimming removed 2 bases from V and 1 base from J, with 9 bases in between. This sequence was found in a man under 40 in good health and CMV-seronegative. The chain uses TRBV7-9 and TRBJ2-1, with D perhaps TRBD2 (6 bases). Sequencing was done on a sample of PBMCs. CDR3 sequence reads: CASSLIRGSYNEQFF. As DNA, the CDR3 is TGTGCCAGCAGCTTAATACGGGGGTCCTACAATGAGCAGTTCTTC.